This TCR beta chain was retrieved from a study of tumor-infiltrating lymphocytes in glioblastoma multiforme. This CDR3 has 16 amino acids. Germline assignment: CDR1 DFQATT and CDR2 SNEGSKA (reference sequence). Study outcomes and limitations: The T cells in this sample were not sorted into functional subsets.

On this clonotype itself: Its antigen is currently unknown. One end of the junction fails to match germline, which may point to a read error.

TCR beta libraries were built from RNA through three nested multiplex PCR rounds using modified ARM-PCR. A C-beta primer primed TCRB cDNA from 0.45 to 0.5 ug RNA. TCRdb recomputed calls from the multiplex PCR reads with MiXCR, one row per CDR3 protein. The table shows about 13,000 distinct CDR3 sequences, with approximately 68% occurring only once. V and J are TRBV20-1 and TRBJ2-3; 8 bases map to TRBD2. This TCR came from a male donor with glioblastoma. Sequenced material: brain tumor tissue. CDR3 sequence: CRASAAATSEADTQYF. In nucleotides, the CDR3 is TGCCGTGCTTCCGCGGCCGCGACTAGCGAAGCAGATACGCAGTATTTT.